Presented here are 32 T cell receptor beta chains from one specimen sequenced in a study of blood T cell repertoires in COVID-19. Method: immunoSEQ multiplex PCR; TCRdb's copy keeps in-frame clones and lacks some. Here the sample spans about 140,000 clones, around 79% being singletons. The sequenced sample was PBMCs or T cells enriched from blood (not recorded which). These receptors were taken from a woman in her forties or fifties who had recovered from COVID-19.

This chain uses TRBV5-1 with TRBJ2-3; a weak D match, TRBD2 (6 bases). V lost 10 bases to trimming and J lost 0 bases, with 15 bases between them. This CDR3 is built from 14 residues. CDR1 SGHRS and CDR2 YFSETQ come from the germline V gene. CDR3 nucleotide sequence: TGCGCCGTCGGGGGTGATGGAAGCACAGATACGCAGTATTTT. Translated: CAVGGDGSTDTQYF.

This chain joins TRBV5-1 and TRBJ2-7; TRBD2 agrees at 7 bases. The CDR3 contains 14 residues. Germline CDR1 is SGHRS and CDR2 is YFSETQ. With 0 bases clipped from V and 2 bases from J, the junction kept 2 bases outside the gene matches. This CDR3 is CASSLAGGTYEQYF. The CDR3 nucleotides read TGCGCCAGCAGCTTGGCGGGGGGTACCTACGAGCAGTACTTC.

The chain combines TRBV4-2 with TRBJ1-4; TRBD1 aligns across 8 bases. The V segment lost 2 bases and the J segment 0 bases; nucleotides outside the gene matches: 11. The CDR3 consists of 19 residues. CDR1 and CDR2 from the germline V gene are LGHNA and YNFKEQ. The CDR3 bases are TGTGCCAGCAGCCAACCCAGACAGGGGTTTCTGGCAACTAATGAAAAACTGTTTTTT. Translating gives CASSQPRQGFLATNEKLFF.

Note on this clone: Other DNA sequences in the same sample also yield this CDR3. The rearrangement uses TRBV30 and TRBJ2-5; 8 positions match TRBD1. J lost 5 bases, V lost 3 bases, and 5 bases had no gene match. The CDR3 has 13 amino acids. CDR1 is GTSNPN, CDR2 SVGIG, per germline (reference sequence). As DNA, the CDR3 is TGTGCCTGGAGCGGGACAGGAGGGGAGACCCAGTACTTC. Translation: CAWSGTGGETQYF.

The CDR3 sequence is CASSQELGDSNQPQHF. Here the CDR3 DNA reads TGTGCCAGCAGCCAAGAGCTAGGAGATAGCAATCAGCCCCAGCATTTT. The chain couples TRBV4-2 to TRBJ1-5, with no clear D. V shed 0 bases and J shed 0 bases, with 9 bases lying between them. CDR3 length: 16 amino acids. Germline CDR1 and CDR2: LGHNA and YNFKEQ.

A few counts support this clone. The chain combines TRBV10-2 with TRBJ2-5; 14 positions match TRBD2. V trimming: 6 bases; J trimming: 5 bases; junction bases outside the gene matches: 2. Germline CDR1 reads WSHSY; CDR2 reads SAAADI. CDR3 size: 14 residues. CDR3 region: CASRWTSGGETQYF. Written as DNA, the CDR3 is TGCGCCAGCAGGTGGACTAGCGGGGGGGAGACCCAGTACTTC.

The chain uses TRBV28 and TRBJ2-7; 9 nucleotides align to TRBD2. J was trimmed by 7 bases and V by 2 bases; bases with no gene match: 9. This CDR3 comprises 15 residues. The germline gives CDR1 MDHEN, CDR2 SYDVKM. In nucleotides, the CDR3 is TGTGCCAGCAGTTTAATGGCTAGCGGGATTGAAGAGCAGTACTTC. Amino acid sequence: CASSLMASGIEEQYF.

The chain combines TRBV7-9 with TRBJ1-1; D not resolved. The V and J ends lost 2 bases and 5 bases respectively, with 12 bases between them. The CDR3 runs to 14 residues. The V gene's germline CDR1 is SEHNR and CDR2 FQNEAQ (reference sequence). This CDR3 is CASSLSPSRTEAFF. In nucleotides, the CDR3 is TGTGCCAGCAGCTTAAGCCCCTCGAGGACTGAAGCTTTCTTT.

The chain has TRBV7-3 and TRBJ2-1; a possible D gene is TRBD2 (5 bases). Trimming stripped 2 bases from V and 0 bases from J, with 8 bases between. CDR1 and CDR2 (germline): SGHTA, FQGTGA. The CDR3 extends over 15 amino acids. The CDR3 loop is CASSLEGSSYNEQFF. For the CDR3, the DNA is TGTGCCAGCAGCTTAGAGGGTAGCTCCTACAATGAGCAGTTCTTC.

The rearrangement links TRBV19 to TRBJ1-5; D unclear. The CDR3 spans 14 residues. V shed 7 bases and J shed 2 bases, with 12 bases lying between them. The germline V gene encodes CDR1 LNHDA and CDR2 SQIVND (reference sequence). CDR3 sequence reads: CASMAGGGNQPQHF. The CDR3 region has the DNA TGTGCCAGTATGGCGGGAGGTGGCAATCAGCCCCAGCATTTT.

The chain carries TRBV7-8 and TRBJ1-4; D is uncertain. CDR1 is SGHVS and CDR2 is FQNEAQ in the germline V gene. The V and J ends lost 5 bases and 8 bases respectively, with 6 bases between them. This CDR3 spans 11 amino acids. CDR3 region: CASSPGEKLFF. CDR3 DNA: TGTGCCAGCAGCCCGGGAGAAAAACTGTTTTTT.

The chain couples TRBV19 to TRBJ1-6, with TRBD1 matching over 9 bases. The V and J ends lost 4 bases and 0 bases, in that order; junction bases with no gene match: 4. The CDR3 has 17 amino acids. The germline V gene has CDR1 LNHDA and CDR2 SQIVND (reference sequence). The CDR3 region is CASSSGTGSSYNSPLHF. The CDR3 DNA follows: TGTGCCAGTAGTAGCGGGACAGGGAGCTCCTATAATTCACCCCTCCACTTT. The full variable domain, in which reference TRBV19 and TRBJ1-6 provide the parts outside the CDR3, is DGGITQSPKYLFRKEGQNVTLSCEQNLNHDAMYWYRQDPGQGLRLIYYSQIVNDFQKGDIAEGYSVSREKKESFPLTVTSAQKNPTAFYLCASSSGTGSSYNSPLHFGNGTRLTVT.

This chain uses TRBV7-6 with TRBJ2-5; 10 positions agree with TRBD1. Per germline, CDR1 SGHVS and CDR2 FNYEAQ. This CDR3 has 15 residues. J was trimmed by 5 bases and V by 5 bases; bases with no gene match: 8. The CDR3, as DNA: TGTGCCAGCAGCCCCGGGACAGGGGATTGGGAGACCCAGTACTTC. The encoded protein is CASSPGTGDWETQYF.

The genes are TRBV3-1 (or the pseudogene TRBV3-2) and TRBJ1-2; D gene uncertain. Trimming stripped 3 bases from V and 8 bases from J, with 7 bases between. Germline V CDR1 and CDR2: LGHDT, YNNKEL (reference sequence). This CDR3 spans 11 amino acids. CDR3 in DNA: TGTGCCAGCAGCCATGTACTGGGCTACACCTTC. This encodes CASSHVLGYTF.

V and J are TRBV6-5 and TRBJ1-5; the match to TRBD1 covers 10 bases. The CDR3 is 15 residues long. Germline CDR1 MNHEY, CDR2 SVGAGI. J was trimmed by 3 bases and V by 6 bases; bases with no gene match: 5. This CDR3 is CASSAGTGVNQPQHF. The CDR3 DNA is TGTGCCAGCAGCGCCGGGACAGGGGTCAATCAGCCCCAGCATTTT.

V is TRBV5-1 and J is TRBJ2-5; the match to TRBD2 covers 7 bases. The CDR3 loop spans 13 amino acids. The germline V gene encodes CDR1 SGHRS and CDR2 YFSETQ. J gave up 3 bases and V 4 bases, and 3 bases lay outside the gene matches. The CDR3 spells CASSGGTKETQYF. The CDR3 DNA reads as TGCGCCAGCAGCGGAGGGACTAAAGAGACCCAGTACTTC.

V and J are TRBV2 and TRBJ1-5, with D possibly matching TRBD1 (6 bases). This CDR3 spans 13 amino acids. The germline gives CDR1 SNHLY, CDR2 FYNNEI. With 6 bases removed from V and 5 bases from J, the gap between germline ends came to 11 bases. CDR3 coding DNA: TGTGCCAGCAGCCGGGAGGGGGATCAGCCCCAGCATTTT. Its translation is CASSREGDQPQHF.

V is TRBV4-1 and J is TRBJ2-3; tentatively, D is TRBD1 (5 bases). CDR1 is MGHRA and CDR2 is YSYEKL in the germline V gene. Trimming removed 0 bases from V and 5 bases from J, with 15 bases in between. This CDR3 spans 16 amino acids. CDR3 in DNA: TGCGCCAGCAGCCAAGATCAATACCAGGGTGAAGATACGCAGTATTTT. It specifies CASSQDQYQGEDTQYF.

The genes are TRBV5-1 and TRBJ2-3, with D possibly being TRBD2 (5 bases). This CDR3 is built from 16 residues. Trimming stripped 6 bases from V and 2 bases from J, with 19 bases between. The V gene's germline CDR1 is SGHRS and CDR2 YFSETQ. The CDR3 loop reads CASTKFERPSTDTQYF. The CDR3 DNA is TGCGCCAGCACCAAATTCGAGCGGCCATCCACAGATACGCAGTATTTT.

The chain uses TRBV24-1 and TRBJ2-1, with 9 positions matching TRBD2. Germline values: CDR1 KGHDR, CDR2 SFDVKD. Unmatched junction bases numbered 7, after V lost 0 bases and J lost 2 bases. The length of the CDR3 is 18 residues. DNA for the CDR3: TGTGCCACCAGTGATTTGCATGGGCTAGCGGGACCCTACAATGAGCAGTTCTTC. Protein: CATSDLHGLAGPYNEQFF.

The chain carries TRBV6-4 and TRBJ2-6, with a tentative D call TRBD1 (6 bases). Germline CDR1 is MRHNA and CDR2 is SNTAGT. Trimming pared 6 bases from V and 4 bases from J, leaving 22 bases between. The CDR3 is 18 amino acids. The CDR3 DNA reads as TGTGCCAGCAGCCCACAGGGTTATCTCAGTTTGGGGGCCAACGTCCTGACTTTC. Protein product: CASSPQGYLSLGANVLTF.

The chain joins TRBV27 to TRBJ2-7, with D uncertain. The V end was cut by 3 bases, the J end by 5 bases, with 17 bases between. From germline, CDR1 is MNHEY and CDR2 SMNVEV (reference sequence). The CDR3 contains 15 residues. Here the CDR3 reads CASSFEVSRFDEQYF. The DNA for the CDR3 is TGTGCCAGCAGTTTCGAGGTTTCTCGGTTTGACGAGCAGTACTTC.

This chain joins TRBV6-2 or TRBV6-3 and TRBJ2-4, with 8 nucleotides matching TRBD1. Trimming at V came to 6 bases and at J to 1 base, leaving 14 bases not matched to a gene. Germline V lookup: CDR1 MNHEY, CDR2 SVGEGT. This CDR3 is built from 18 residues. The CDR3 is CASSPRDRPSGAKNIQYF. In DNA form, the CDR3 reads TGTGCCAGCAGCCCCCGGGACAGGCCTTCGGGTGCCAAAAACATTCAGTACTTC.

Here the CDR3 reads CATSDLTSGSGNEQFF. CDR3 coding DNA: TGTGCCACCAGTGATTTAACTAGCGGGAGCGGCAATGAGCAGTTCTTC. The J gene is TRBJ2-1, the V gene TRBV24-1, with 11 bases aligning to TRBD2. CDR1 is KGHDR, CDR2 SFDVKD, per germline. J gave up 6 bases and V 1 base, and 4 bases lay outside the gene matches. The CDR3 extends over 16 amino acids.

This chain links TRBV7-8 with TRBJ2-1; TRBD2 agrees at 7 bases. Germline values: CDR1 SGHVS, CDR2 FQNEAQ. This CDR3 spans 20 amino acids. Germline trimming cut 5 bases from V and 0 bases from J; bases unmatched to any gene: 19. CDR3 region: CASSPGLAASPKSSYNEQFF. The CDR3 DNA is TGTGCCAGCAGCCCCGGGCTAGCGGCATCGCCGAAGAGCTCCTACAATGAGCAGTTCTTC.

This clone was detected only once. This chain joins TRBV6-5 and TRBJ2-1; D uncertain. V lost 6 bases, J lost 10 bases, and 10 bases lay in between. CDR1 and CDR2 (germline): MNHEY, SVGAGI. The CDR3 sequence is 11 residues long. The CDR3 DNA reads as TGTGCCAGCAGGGAGTATGACGAGCAGTTCTTC. Its translation is CASREYDEQFF.

The chain recombines TRBV6-1 with TRBJ2-7; 8 bases agree with TRBD1. CDR3 length: 14 residues. Germline lookup yields CDR1 MNHNS and CDR2 SASEGT. The J segment lost 1 base and the V segment lost 5 bases, leaving 4 bases of the junction unmatched. Here the CDR3 DNA reads TGTGCCAGCAGTTCGACAGGGGTATCCTACGAGCAGTACTTC. Protein sequence: CASSSTGVSYEQYF.

This chain uses TRBV12-5 with TRBJ1-2; TRBD1 agrees at 9 bases. CDR1 LGHNT and CDR2 FRNRAP come from the germline V gene. J gave up 2 bases and V 6 bases, and 4 bases lay outside the gene matches. The CDR3 extends over 14 amino acids. The CDR3 DNA follows: TGTGCTAGTGGCCGGGACAGGGTCAACTATGGCTACACCTTC. Residues: CASGRDRVNYGYTF.

The gene calls are TRBV7-2 and TRBJ1-2; TRBD1 matches 10 bases. The CDR3 runs 16 residues. The germline V gene encodes CDR1 SGHTA and CDR2 FQGNSA. V shed 4 bases, J shed 3 bases, and the junction held 8 bases outside the gene matches. CDR3: CASSSWTGGGYYGYTF. Written as DNA, the CDR3 is TGTGCCAGCAGCTCTTGGACAGGGGGGGGTTACTATGGCTACACCTTC.

The sample holds a few counts of this clone. The rearrangement joins TRBV10-3 to TRBJ2-2; maybe TRBD2 (5 bases). Trimming shortened V by 6 bases and J by 2 bases, and 13 bases separated the two germline ends. This CDR3 comprises 15 residues. Looked up from germline, CDR1 is ENHRY and CDR2 is SYGVKD. In DNA, the CDR3 is TGTGCCATCAGGGAGACTACTTATAACACCGGGGAGCTGTTTTTT. It codes for CAIRETTYNTGELFF.

This clone has just one count. This chain links TRBV21-1 with TRBJ2-1; TRBD2, the table's D call, lacks a check against the DNA. TRBV21-1 is shown as a pseudogene. The CDR3 covers 16 residues. Written as DNA, the CDR3 is TGTGCCAGCAACTTACCCACTAGGGGGGGTCTCAATGAGCAGTTCTTC. This codes for CASNLPTRGGLNEQFF.

This clone was found once. The V call is TRBV30, the J call TRBJ1-1; D remains ambiguous. Germline lookup yields CDR1 GTSNPN and CDR2 SVGIG (reference sequence). The length of the CDR3 is 14 residues. V gave up 3 bases and J gave up 0 bases, with 11 bases separating them. This CDR3 is CAWSSGKVNTEAFF. The CDR3 DNA reads as TGTGCCTGGAGCAGCGGGAAAGTGAACACTGAAGCTTTCTTT.